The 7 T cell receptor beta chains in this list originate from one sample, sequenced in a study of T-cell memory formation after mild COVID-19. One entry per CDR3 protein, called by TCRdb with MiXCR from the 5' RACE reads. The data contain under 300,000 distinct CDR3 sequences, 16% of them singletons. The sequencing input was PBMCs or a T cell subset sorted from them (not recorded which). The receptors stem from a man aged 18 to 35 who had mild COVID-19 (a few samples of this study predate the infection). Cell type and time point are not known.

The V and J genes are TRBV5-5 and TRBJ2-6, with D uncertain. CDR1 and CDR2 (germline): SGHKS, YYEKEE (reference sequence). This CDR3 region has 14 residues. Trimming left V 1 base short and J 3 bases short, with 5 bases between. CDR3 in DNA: TGTGCCAGCAGCTTGTATTTTGGGGCCAACGTCCTGACTTTC. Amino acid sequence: CASSLYFGANVLTF.

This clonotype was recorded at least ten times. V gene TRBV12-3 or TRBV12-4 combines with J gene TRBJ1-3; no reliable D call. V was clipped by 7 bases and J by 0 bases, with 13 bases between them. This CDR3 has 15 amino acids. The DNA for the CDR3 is TGTGCCAGCACCCAGCGGGCAGTCTCTGGAAACACCATATATTTT. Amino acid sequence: CASTQRAVSGNTIYF.

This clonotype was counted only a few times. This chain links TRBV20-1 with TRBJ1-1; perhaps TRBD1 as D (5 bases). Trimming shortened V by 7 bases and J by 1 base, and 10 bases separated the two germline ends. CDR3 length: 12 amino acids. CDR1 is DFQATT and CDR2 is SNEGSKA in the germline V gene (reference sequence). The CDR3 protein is CSGRGQNTEAFF. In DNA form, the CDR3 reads TGCAGTGGCCGAGGACAGAACACTGAAGCTTTCTTT.

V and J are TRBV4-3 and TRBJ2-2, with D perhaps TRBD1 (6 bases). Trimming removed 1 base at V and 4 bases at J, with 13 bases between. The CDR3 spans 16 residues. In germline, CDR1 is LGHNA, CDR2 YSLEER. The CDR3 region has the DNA TGCGCCAGCAGCCAAGTACCCGGACAGAGCACCGGGGAGCTGTTTTTT. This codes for CASSQVPGQSTGELFF.

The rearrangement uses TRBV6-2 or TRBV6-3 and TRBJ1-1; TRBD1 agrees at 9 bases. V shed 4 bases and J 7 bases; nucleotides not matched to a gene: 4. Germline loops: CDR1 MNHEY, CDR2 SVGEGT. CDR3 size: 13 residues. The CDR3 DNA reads TGTGCCAGCAGTTTGGACAGGGGTGATGAAGCTTTCTTT. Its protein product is CASSLDRGDEAFF.

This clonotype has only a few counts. In nucleotides, the CDR3 is TGCGCCAGCAGCTCGATGGCGGATTACAATGAGCAGTTCTTC. This codes for CASSSMADYNEQFF. The chain employs TRBV5-1 and TRBJ2-1; D is unresolved. Germline CDR1 is SGHRS and CDR2 is YFSETQ. The V and J ends lost 3 bases and 4 bases respectively, with 11 bases between them. This CDR3 has 14 residues.

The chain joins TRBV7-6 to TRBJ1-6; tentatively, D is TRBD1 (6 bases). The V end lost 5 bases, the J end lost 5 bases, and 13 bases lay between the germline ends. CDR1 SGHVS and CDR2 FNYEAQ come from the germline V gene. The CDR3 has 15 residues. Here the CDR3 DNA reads TGTGCCAGCAGCCCGGAGGACAGCGATAATTCACCCCTCCACTTT. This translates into CASSPEDSDNSPLHF.